The 32 T cell receptor beta chains below were found in one sample sequenced in a study of beta chain features in type 1 diabetes. Their recognized antigens are unknown. Expressed TCRB transcripts got sequenced, as all isolated RNA was reverse transcribed. The assay was immunoSEQ multiplex PCR, and TCRdb's table has in-frame clones only and misses some. The sample consists of roughly 240,000 clones, around 25% of them appearing once. Findings of the study overall: People with Type 1 diabetes carried modestly yet significantly shorter TCRB CDR3s in all four CD4+ subsets.

Sequenced material: naive CD4+ T cells from blood. All receptors come from a woman younger than 45 with type 1 diabetes.

The chain carries TRBV6-5 and TRBJ1-5, with a weak D call TRBD1 (6 bases). CDR1 MNHEY and CDR2 SVGAGI come from the germline V gene. CDR3 length equals 13 residues. V was shortened by 10 bases and J by 1 base, with 11 bases between the two germline ends. The CDR3 DNA reads TGTGCCACCGGGGGGCGAAGCAATCAGCCCCAGCATTTT. Translation: CATGGRSNQPQHF.

The chain recombines TRBV2 with TRBJ1-2; D perhaps matches TRBD1 (6 bases). This CDR3 is built from 12 residues. Germline CDR1 and CDR2: SNHLY and FYNNEI. With 8 bases removed from V and 4 bases from J, the gap between germline ends came to 11 bases. In nucleotides, the CDR3 is TGTGCCAGCTTGGCAGGGGCCTATGGCTACACCTTC. Protein product: CASLAGAYGYTF.

This clone came up a few times. In nucleotides, the CDR3 is TGCGCCAGCAGCCTCCGAACTCGGGACAGTCCCTACGAGCAGTACTTC. Translated: CASSLRTRDSPYEQYF. The chain carries TRBV4-1 and TRBJ2-7; TRBD1 aligns across 7 bases. The CDR3 runs to 16 residues. The germline V gene encodes CDR1 MGHRA and CDR2 YSYEKL. With 4 bases clipped from V and 2 bases from J, the junction kept 11 bases outside the gene matches.

This clone was seen only once. The chain joins TRBV7-8 to TRBJ2-1; 10 bases map to TRBD2. CDR1 and CDR2 from the germline V gene are SGHVS and FQNEAQ. The CDR3 is made up of 16 amino acids. The V gene end was trimmed by 3 bases and the J gene end by 4 bases; junction bases not matched to a gene: 6. The CDR3 sequence: CASSFLLAGDYNEQFF. Here the CDR3 DNA reads TGTGCCAGCAGCTTCCTTCTAGCGGGAGATTACAATGAGCAGTTCTTC.

This clone was counted a few times. The chain uses TRBV30 and TRBJ1-1; no clear D. The CDR3 is 11 residues long. V lost 0 bases and J lost 6, with 5 bases in between. In germline, CDR1 is GTSNPN, CDR2 SVGIG (reference sequence). CDR3 loop: CAWSVNSEAFF. The DNA for the CDR3 is TGTGCCTGGAGTGTTAATTCTGAAGCTTTCTTT.

This clone was counted only a few times. The rearrangement uses TRBV18 and TRBJ2-1, with TRBD2 matching over 16 bases. The junction had 4 bases not matched to a gene; V was cut back by 3 bases and J by 8 bases. The germline gives CDR1 KGHSH, CDR2 LQKENI. This CDR3 is built from 16 residues. CDR3 loop: CASSPAGTSGRDEQFF. The CDR3 DNA follows: TGTGCCAGCTCACCGGCCGGGACTAGCGGGAGGGATGAGCAGTTCTTC. Based on the CDR3 plus reference TRBV18 and TRBJ2-1, the full variable domain is NAGVMQNPRHLVRRRGQEARLRCSPMKGHSHVYWYRQLPEEGLKFMVYLQKENIIDESGMPKERFSAEFPKEGPSILRIQQVVRGDSAAYFCASSPAGTSGRDEQFFGPGTRLTVL.

This clone has a handful of counts. The chain recombines TRBV5-5 with TRBJ2-2; D not resolved. This CDR3 region has 14 residues. In germline, CDR1 is SGHKS, CDR2 YYEKEE (reference sequence). V lost 2 bases and J lost 1, with 6 bases in between. The CDR3 DNA reads TGTGCCAGCAGCTTCTCCCGGAACACCGGGGAGCTGTTTTTT. Residues: CASSFSRNTGELFF.

This clone has a handful of counts. The rearrangement joins TRBV11-2 to TRBJ2-1, with unresolved D. V dropped 3 bases and J dropped 3 bases, with 9 bases sitting between them. CDR1 and CDR2 from the germline V gene are SGHAT and FQNNGV. The length of the CDR3 is 14 residues. The CDR3 loop is CASSLSSSYNEQFF. CDR3 nucleotide sequence: TGTGCCAGCAGCTTGTCGTCTAGCTACAATGAGCAGTTCTTC.

The gene calls are TRBV2 and TRBJ2-1; the D gene is possibly TRBD2 (5 bases). V was trimmed by 6 bases and J by 7 bases, leaving 13 bases between them. This CDR3 comprises 13 residues. CDR1 SNHLY and CDR2 FYNNEI come from the germline V gene. CDR3 sequence reads: CASSVPRGNEQFF. In DNA form, the CDR3 reads TGTGCCAGCAGCGTCCCCCGAGGGAATGAGCAGTTCTTC.

V usage is TRBV30 and J usage is TRBJ1-1; the D gene is possibly TRBD1 (5 bases). This CDR3 has 15 residues. CDR1 is GTSNPN, CDR2 SVGIG, per germline (reference sequence). Trimming shortened V by 4 bases and J by 4 bases, and 19 bases separated the two germline ends. The CDR3 sequence is CAWNQGFGLSTEAFF. In DNA form, the CDR3 reads TGTGCCTGGAACCAGGGTTTCGGGTTGAGCACTGAAGCTTTCTTT. Full variable domain (remainder filled in from reference TRBV30 and TRBJ1-1): SQTIHQWPATLVQPVGSPLSLECTVEGTSNPNLYWYRQAAGRGLQLLFYSVGIGQISSEVPQNLSASRPQDRQFILSSKKLLLSDSGFYLCAWNQGFGLSTEAFFGQGTRLTVV.

The CDR3 protein is CASSEGLVIDTQYF. The CDR3 bases are TGTGCCAGCAGTGAAGGACTAGTTATAGATACGCAGTATTTT. The rearrangement uses TRBV25-1 and TRBJ2-3; 7 nucleotides align to TRBD2. Germline V CDR1 and CDR2: MGHDK, SYGVNS. This CDR3 region has 14 residues. Trimming at V came to 2 bases and at J to 5 bases, leaving 4 bases not matched to a gene. Full variable domain (missing parts from reference TRBV25-1 and TRBJ2-3): EADIYQTPRYLVIGTGKKITLECSQTMGHDKMYWYQQDPGMELHLIHYSYGVNSTEKGDLSSESTVSRIRTEHFPLTLESARPSHTSQYLCASSEGLVIDTQYFGPGTRLTVL.

The chain joins TRBV5-1 to TRBJ1-2, with 9 bases that match TRBD1. From germline, CDR1 is SGHRS and CDR2 YFSETQ. The CDR3 extends over 14 amino acids. J gave up 7 bases and V 2 bases, and 6 bases lay outside the gene matches. DNA for the CDR3: TGCGCCAGCAGCTTTTCCCCGACAGGGGGTGGCTACACCTTC. Protein product: CASSFSPTGGGYTF. Variable domain in full (rest from reference TRBV5-1 and TRBJ1-2): KAGVTQTPRYLIKTRGQQVTLSCSPISGHRSVSWYQQTPGQGLQFLFEYFSETQRNKGNFPGRFSGRQFSNSRSEMNVSTLELGDSALYLCASSFSPTGGGYTFGSGTRLTVV.

The rearrangement joins TRBV19 to TRBJ1-2, with TRBD1 as a possible D gene (6 bases). Germline lookup yields CDR1 LNHDA and CDR2 SQIVND (reference sequence). CDR3 length: 16 residues. V lost 6 bases to trimming and J lost 2 bases, with 19 bases between them. The CDR3, as DNA: TGTGCCAGTAGGCATAAACCACAGGGATTAAACTATGGCTACACCTTC. Translation gives CASRHKPQGLNYGYTF.

CDR3 DNA sequence: TGTGCCTGGAGTGTAGGGCGGGAGCATACGCAGTATTTT. This codes for CAWSVGREHTQYF. The J gene is TRBJ2-3, the V gene TRBV30; 7 bases are a match to TRBD2. CDR1 GTSNPN and CDR2 SVGIG come from the germline V gene (reference sequence). CDR3 length: 13 residues. The V segment lost 0 bases and the J segment 7 bases; nucleotides outside the gene matches: 4. The whole variable domain, remainder taken from reference TRBV30 and TRBJ2-3, is SQTIHQWPATLVQPVGSPLSLECTVEGTSNPNLYWYRQAAGRGLQLLFYSVGIGQISSEVPQNLSASRPQDRQFILSSKKLLLSDSGFYLCAWSVGREHTQYFGPGTRLTVL.

J is TRBJ2-7 and V is TRBV7-2; 7 bases are a match to TRBD2. Trimming took 1 base from V and 4 from J; bases not matched to a gene: 10. The CDR3 consists of 16 residues. The germline gives CDR1 SGHTA, CDR2 FQGNSA. This CDR3 reads CASSLVFAREKYEQYF. The CDR3 bases are TGTGCCAGCAGCTTAGTGTTTGCGCGGGAGAAGTACGAGCAGTACTTC. Filled out from reference TRBV7-2 and TRBJ2-7, the complete variable domain reads GAGVSQSPSNKVTEKGKDVELRCDPISGHTALYWYRQSLGQGLEFLIYFQGNSAPDKSGLPSDRFSAERTGGSVSTLTIQRTQQEDSAVYLCASSLVFAREKYEQYFGPGTRLTVT.

This clone was seen a handful of times. V is TRBV14 and J is TRBJ2-1; possibly TRBD2 for D (6 bases). The CDR3 extends over 18 amino acids. CDR1 and CDR2 (germline): SGHDN, FVKESK. The V end was cut by 1 base, the J end by 7 bases, with 23 bases between. The CDR3 region has the DNA TGTGCCAGCAGCCAAGGGGAGACTAGTAGTGTGACCGCGAATGAGCAGTTCTTC. This sequence encodes CASSQGETSSVTANEQFF. The complete variable domain, with remaining parts taken from reference TRBV14 and TRBJ2-1, reads EAGVTQFPSHSVIEKGQTVTLRCDPISGHDNLYWYRRVMGKEIKFLLHFVKESKQDESGMPNNRFLAERTGGTYSTLKVQPAELEDSGVYFCASSQGETSSVTANEQFFGPGTRLTVL.

Only a few counts were recorded for this clone. The CDR3 loop is CAWSVLTEQYF. In nucleotides, the CDR3 is TGTGCCTGGAGTGTACTTACCGAGCAGTACTTC. V gene TRBV30 combines with J gene TRBJ2-7; D unclear. The CDR3 extends over 11 amino acids. Per germline, CDR1 GTSNPN and CDR2 SVGIG (reference sequence). Trimming removed 0 bases at V and 6 bases at J, with 6 bases between. Combining the CDR3 with reference TRBV30 and TRBJ2-7 gives the whole variable domain SQTIHQWPATLVQPVGSPLSLECTVEGTSNPNLYWYRQAAGRGLQLLFYSVGIGQISSEVPQNLSASRPQDRQFILSSKKLLLSDSGFYLCAWSVLTEQYFGPGTRLTVT.

CDR3: CASSLASGSNEQFF. DNA of the CDR3: TGTGCCAGCAGCTTAGCTAGCGGGAGCAATGAGCAGTTCTTC. This rearrangement joins TRBV7-3 to TRBJ2-1; 10 bases fit TRBD2. The germline gives CDR1 SGHTA, CDR2 FQGTGA. The trim removed 2 bases at V and 6 bases at J, leaving 1 base unmatched. This CDR3 contains 14 residues.

A single count supports this clone. The CDR3 sequence: CATRTSGSYEQYF. The DNA for the CDR3 is TGTGCCACCCGGACTAGCGGATCCTACGAGCAGTACTTC. The rearrangement uses TRBV6-5 and TRBJ2-7; 10 bases are shared with TRBD2. Germline V gene data show CDR1 as MNHEY and CDR2 as SVGAGI. Losses at the gene ends were 10 bases for V and 1 base for J; bases not matched to a gene: 4. The CDR3 runs 13 residues.

This clone was detected a few times. The chain has TRBV30 and TRBJ2-7; 7 nucleotides match TRBD2. The CDR3 sequence is 12 residues long. The germline CDR1 and CDR2 sequences are GTSNPN and SVGIG (reference sequence). Trimming took 3 bases from V and 3 from J; bases not matched to a gene: 2. The CDR3 region has the DNA TGTGCCTGGAGGGCTAGCGGCTACGAGCAGTACTTC. This translates into CAWRASGYEQYF. Full variable domain (outside the CDR3, taken from reference TRBV30 and TRBJ2-7): SQTIHQWPATLVQPVGSPLSLECTVEGTSNPNLYWYRQAAGRGLQLLFYSVGIGQISSEVPQNLSASRPQDRQFILSSKKLLLSDSGFYLCAWRASGYEQYFGPGTRLTVT.

Only a few counts were recorded for this clone. The rearrangement joins TRBV29-1 to TRBJ1-4; D not resolved. The germline V gene encodes CDR1 SQVTM and CDR2 ANQGSEA. This CDR3 has 16 amino acids. The germline V and J ends were trimmed by 4 bases and 0 bases, with 15 bases remaining between them. CDR3 bases: TGCAGCGTTGGTAGTGCGGCCGACCCAACTAATGAAAAACTGTTTTTT. Encoded protein: CSVGSAADPTNEKLFF.

This clone has a handful of counts. The rearrangement links TRBV9 to TRBJ1-1; TRBD1 might be the D (6 bases). Trimming pared 4 bases from V and 3 bases from J, leaving 13 bases between. Per the germline V gene, CDR1 is SGDLS and CDR2 is YYNGEE. This CDR3 region has 14 residues. The chain's CDR3 is CASSPLPGDTEAFF. CDR3 bases: TGTGCCAGCAGCCCTCTTCCAGGGGACACTGAAGCTTTCTTT.

The CDR3 DNA sequence: TGTGCCAGCAGTGAAGCGCGAATTCCCCGTAGTGAAAAACTGTTTTTT. Encoded protein: CASSEARIPRSEKLFF. V gene TRBV6-1 combines with J gene TRBJ1-4; the D is unclear. Germline V gene lookup returns CDR1 MNHNS and CDR2 SASEGT. Trimming removed 0 bases from V and 7 bases from J, with 15 bases in between. The CDR3 contains 16 residues.

This clone was picked up a small number of times. The chain joins TRBV7-9 to TRBJ1-5, with 9 nucleotides matching TRBD1. The CDR3 runs 15 residues. V lost 3 bases to trimming and J lost 6 bases; unmatched junction nucleotides: 6. The germline CDR1 and CDR2 sequences are SEHNR and FQNEAQ (reference sequence). CDR3 DNA sequence: TGTGCCAGCAGCTTGGGGGACAGGGTGGTTCAGCCCCAGCATTTT. Amino acids: CASSLGDRVVQPQHF.

The CDR3 protein is CASSSADRAAFF. CDR3 coding DNA: TGTGCCAGCAGCTCCGCCGACAGGGCAGCTTTCTTT. The rearrangement uses TRBV9 and TRBJ1-1, with 7 bases aligning to TRBD1. Germline V gene sequence: CDR1 SGDLS, CDR2 YYNGEE. Trimming at V came to 4 bases and at J to 10 bases, leaving 7 bases not matched to a gene. The CDR3 totals 12 residues.

This clone was seen more than once but under ten times. The V and J genes are TRBV4-1 and TRBJ2-7; possible D gene TRBD1, 5 bases. Between the trimmed V and J ends, which lost 4 bases and 2 bases, there was a span of 15 bases. The germline CDR1 and CDR2 sequences are MGHRA and YSYEKL. The CDR3 runs 15 residues. CDR3 in amino acids: CASSRGYRGTYEQYF. CDR3 coding DNA: TGCGCCAGCAGCCGGGGATATAGGGGTACCTACGAGCAGTACTTC.

In this sample, this clone turned up a few times. The V call is TRBV29-1, the J call TRBJ1-4; D uncertain. Deletions cut 6 bases from V and 2 bases from J, with 13 bases between. CDR3 length equals 14 residues. CDR1 is SQVTM, CDR2 ANQGSEA, per germline. The CDR3 reads CSVKTRETNEKLFF. CDR3 DNA sequence: TGCAGCGTAAAGACGAGGGAGACTAATGAAAAACTGTTTTTT.

J is TRBJ2-4 and V is TRBV4-1; D gene ambiguous. Germline V gene data show CDR1 as MGHRA and CDR2 as YSYEKL. V lost 1 base and J 0 bases, leaving 10 bases between the germline ends. CDR3 size: 16 residues. CDR3 sequence: CASSQVPRLAKNIQYF. In DNA form, the CDR3 reads TGCGCCAGCAGCCAAGTTCCACGGTTAGCCAAAAACATTCAGTACTTC.

The chain combines TRBV19 with TRBJ2-6, with TRBD2 matching over 10 bases. V was clipped by 4 bases and J by 2 bases; unmatched bases: 5. This CDR3 contains 17 residues. Germline loops: CDR1 LNHDA, CDR2 SQIVND (reference sequence). The CDR3 DNA follows: TGTGCCAGTAGTACCCTAGCGGGAGACACTGGGGCCAACGTCCTGACTTTC. Protein product: CASSTLAGDTGANVLTF.

This chain joins TRBV5-4 and TRBJ2-2; D gene ambiguous. V lost 4 bases to trimming and J lost 4 bases, with 8 bases between them. The CDR3 extends over 13 amino acids. From germline, CDR1 is SGHNT and CDR2 YYREEE (reference sequence). The CDR3 is CASSAAITGELFF. CDR3 sequence (DNA): TGTGCCAGCAGCGCGGCCATCACCGGGGAGCTGTTTTTT. Supplemented by reference TRBV5-4 and TRBJ2-2, the full variable domain reads ETGVTQSPTHLIKTRGQQVTLRCSSQSGHNTVSWYQQALGQGPQFIFQYYREEENGRGNFPPRFSGLQFPNYSSELNVNALELDDSALYLCASSAAITGELFFGEGSRLTVL.

The genes are TRBV30 and TRBJ2-3; 7 bases line up with TRBD2. The V gene end was trimmed by 0 bases and the J gene end by 3 bases; junction bases not matched to a gene: 3. This CDR3 contains 14 residues. Looked up from germline, CDR1 is GTSNPN and CDR2 is SVGIG (reference sequence). The DNA for the CDR3 is TGTGCCTGGAGTGTGTTTAGCGGGACAGATACGCAGTATTTT. This translates into CAWSVFSGTDTQYF.

CDR3 nucleotide sequence: TGCAGCGTTGAAGAAGGGGAGATTGCAGGGGGTGGCTACACCTTC. As protein: CSVEEGEIAGGGYTF. The V and J genes are TRBV29-1 and TRBJ1-2; 7 nucleotides agree with TRBD1. Trimming cost V 0 bases and J 7 bases; bases outside gene matches: 11. This CDR3 is built from 15 residues. The germline CDR1 and CDR2 sequences are SQVTM and ANQGSEA.